The 25 T cell receptor beta chains below were found in one sample sequenced in a study of T cell responses to AZD1222 COVID-19 vaccine. Repertoires were generated with immunoSEQ multiplex PCR, while TCRdb's copy carries only in-frame clones and drops some. The data contain around 110,000 clones, about 90% of them singletons. The material was peripheral blood, obtained 28 days after the second AZD1222 dose. The source is an adult who received the AZD1222 COVID-19 vaccine.

This rearrangement joins TRBV6-5 to TRBJ1-1, with no clear D. Germline V CDR1 and CDR2: MNHEY, SVGAGI. The ends were cut back, 11 bases at V and 6 bases at J, with 13 bases in the middle. The CDR3 is made up of 11 amino acids. CDR3 protein: CASLVVAEAFF. The CDR3 DNA sequence: TGTGCCTCCCTAGTAGTGGCTGAAGCTTTCTTT.

This sequence joins TRBV7-9 and TRBJ2-2; D is ambiguous. Between the trimmed V and J ends, which lost 6 bases and 4 bases, there was a span of 9 bases. CDR1 SEHNR and CDR2 FQNEAQ come from the germline V gene (reference sequence). The CDR3 loop spans 13 amino acids. The DNA of the CDR3 is TGTGCCAGCAGACTTACCAGCACCGGGGAGCTGTTTTTT. It codes for CASRLTSTGELFF.

The V and J genes are TRBV10-3 and TRBJ2-1, with 9 bases lining up with TRBD1. CDR1 and CDR2 (germline): ENHRY, SYGVKD. The CDR3 is 14 amino acids. V was clipped by 6 bases and J by 7 bases; unmatched bases: 7. The DNA of the CDR3 is TGTGCCATCAGGAGGGACAGGGAGTTAAATGAGCAGTTCTTC. Amino acid sequence: CAIRRDRELNEQFF.

V usage is TRBV6-5 and J usage is TRBJ1-1, with a tentative D call TRBD1 (5 bases). V was trimmed by 0 bases and J by 3 bases, leaving 8 bases between them. The CDR3 sequence is 14 residues long. Looked up from germline, CDR1 is MNHEY and CDR2 is SVGAGI. CDR3 nucleotides: TGTGCCAGCAGTTACTCGGGACTTTACACTGAAGCTTTCTTT. This encodes CASSYSGLYTEAFF.

CDR3 sequence: CASNPTPGALDTEAFF. DNA of the CDR3: TGTGCCAGCAACCCTACTCCGGGGGCCCTGGACACTGAAGCTTTCTTT. This sequence joins TRBV28 and TRBJ1-1; a possible D gene is TRBD1 (6 bases). V gave up 7 bases and J gave up 3 bases, with 21 bases separating them. This CDR3 has 16 amino acids. CDR1 and CDR2 (germline): MDHEN, SYDVKM. Together with reference TRBV28 and TRBJ1-1, the CDR3 gives the full variable domain: DVKVTQSSRYLVKRTGEKVFLECVQDMDHENMFWYRQDPGLGLRLIYFSYDVKMKEKGDIPEGYSVSREKKERFSLILESASTNQTSMYLCASNPTPGALDTEAFFGQGTRLTVV.

The chain recombines TRBV6-4 with TRBJ2-3; 11 bases line up with TRBD2. The V gene's germline CDR1 is MRHNA and CDR2 SNTAGT. After removal of 4 bases from V and 2 bases from J, the junction contained 2 bases not matched to a gene. This CDR3 contains 15 residues. In DNA form, the CDR3 reads TGTGCCAGCAGTGTAGCGGGAGGGCCCACAGATACGCAGTATTTT. Residues: CASSVAGGPTDTQYF.

This clone has only one observation. This sequence joins TRBV4-2 and TRBJ2-1; a possible D gene is TRBD2 (5 bases). Germline loops: CDR1 LGHNA, CDR2 YNFKEQ. The V end was cut by 1 base, the J end by 0 bases, with 10 bases between. CDR3 length: 16 amino acids. The CDR3 sequence: CASSQVSTSSYNEQFF. CDR3 bases: TGTGCCAGCAGCCAAGTGTCCACTAGCTCCTACAATGAGCAGTTCTTC.

The V and J genes are TRBV10-1 and TRBJ2-3, with 7 bases aligning to TRBD1. Germline V gene data show CDR1 as WNHNN and CDR2 as SYGVQD (reference sequence). The ends lost 4 bases at V and 1 base at J; junction bases unmatched: 5. This CDR3 spans 15 amino acids. The CDR3, as DNA: TGCGCCAGCAGTGGACAGGGTCAAGGCACAGATACGCAGTATTTT. It yields the protein CASSGQGQGTDTQYF.

Here the CDR3 reads CASSGGGSYNEQFF. The CDR3 nucleotides are TGTGCCAGCAGTGGGGGAGGGAGCTACAATGAGCAGTTCTTC. The chain carries TRBV28 and TRBJ2-1; 7 nucleotides agree with TRBD2. The CDR3 consists of 14 residues. The germline CDR1 and CDR2 sequences are MDHEN and SYDVKM. Germline trimming cut 5 bases from V and 3 bases from J; bases unmatched to any gene: 4.

This chain joins TRBV28 and TRBJ2-3; either TRBD1 or TRBD2 may fit D (5 bases each). The CDR3 runs 14 residues. Trimming took 5 bases from V and 7 from J, leaving 16 bases between them. Germline V gene data show CDR1 as MDHEN and CDR2 as SYDVKM. This CDR3 is CASSLLAGTNTQYF. CDR3 nucleotide sequence: TGTGCCAGCAGTCTATTAGCAGGGACGAATACGCAGTATTTT. Filled out from reference TRBV28 and TRBJ2-3, the complete variable domain reads DVKVTQSSRYLVKRTGEKVFLECVQDMDHENMFWYRQDPGLGLRLIYFSYDVKMKEKGDIPEGYSVSREKKERFSLILESASTNQTSMYLCASSLLAGTNTQYFGPGTRLTVL.

This clone was seen just once. The rearrangement links TRBV2 to TRBJ1-6; D remains unclear. The V gene's germline CDR1 is SNHLY and CDR2 FYNNEI. CDR3 size: 14 residues. The germline V and J ends were trimmed by 7 bases and 5 bases, with 12 bases remaining between them. CDR3 nucleotide sequence: TGTGCCAGCACCCCTGGCACGGATAATTCACCCCTCCACTTT. Translation: CASTPGTDNSPLHF.

The chain combines TRBV6-4 with TRBJ1-5; D unclear. V lost 3 bases and J 2 bases, leaving 11 bases between the germline ends. The CDR3 runs to 15 residues. In germline, CDR1 is MRHNA, CDR2 SNTAGT. CDR3 nucleotide sequence: TGTGCCAGCAGTGAATGGGGAGATGGCAATCAGCCCCAGCATTTT. Translation: CASSEWGDGNQPQHF.

The CDR3 DNA is TGTGCCAGCAGCCCAGGGGCGGGACTAGATTCCTACGAGCAGTACTTC. It translates to CASSPGAGLDSYEQYF. The chain carries TRBV7-9 and TRBJ2-7; 8 bases line up with TRBD2. The CDR3 totals 16 residues. The germline gives CDR1 SEHNR, CDR2 FQNEAQ (reference sequence). V was pared by 5 bases and J by 1 base, with 10 bases of the junction left unmatched. Full variable domain (outside the CDR3, taken from reference TRBV7-9 and TRBJ2-7): DTGVSQNPRHKITKRGQNVTFRCDPISEHNRLYWYRQTLGQGPEFLTYFQNEAQLEKSRLLSDRFSAERPKGSFSTLEIQRTEQGDSAMYLCASSPGAGLDSYEQYFGPGTRLTVT.

The chain links TRBV12-3 or TRBV12-4 to TRBJ2-1, with D possibly being TRBD1 (6 bases). Trimming left V 8 bases short and J 6 bases short, with 14 bases between. The CDR3 covers 13 residues. Written as DNA, the CDR3 is TGTGCCAGCGGGGGACAAGTTGGCAATGAGCAGTTCTTC. It specifies CASGGQVGNEQFF.

This chain links TRBV3-1 (or the pseudogene TRBV3-2) with TRBJ1-2, with TRBD1 as a possible D gene (5 bases). The ends were cut back, 7 bases at V and 4 bases at J, with 16 bases in the middle. This CDR3 contains 14 residues. The germline CDR1 and CDR2 sequences are LGHDT and YNNKEL (reference sequence). CDR3 nucleotides: TGTGCCAGCAACGCCCAGGGCAGGGCCTATGGCTACACCTTC. The encoded protein is CASNAQGRAYGYTF.

This clone was seen once. This rearrangement joins TRBV11-2 to TRBJ2-1; 11 positions agree with TRBD2. Germline lookup yields CDR1 SGHAT and CDR2 FQNNGV. This CDR3 has 16 amino acids. The V segment lost 4 bases and the J segment 0 bases; nucleotides outside the gene matches: 2. The CDR3: CASSYTSGGSYNEQFF. CDR3 nucleotides: TGTGCCAGCAGCTACACTAGCGGGGGCTCCTACAATGAGCAGTTCTTC.

J is TRBJ2-7 and V is TRBV25-1, with 15 bases that match TRBD2. The V segment lost 8 bases and the J segment 3 bases; nucleotides outside the gene matches: 5. In germline, CDR1 is MGHDK, CDR2 SYGVNS. There are 15 residues in the CDR3. CDR3 nucleotide sequence: TGTGCCAGCGGACTAGCGGGAGGGCCCAACTACGAGCAGTACTTC. It codes for CASGLAGGPNYEQYF.

The rearrangement joins TRBV28 to TRBJ1-1; D is uncertain. Trimming pared 3 bases from V and 0 bases from J, leaving 5 bases between. Germline lookup yields CDR1 MDHEN and CDR2 SYDVKM. The CDR3 has 13 amino acids. The CDR3 protein is CASSLKVNTEAFF. CDR3 sequence (DNA): TGTGCCAGCAGTTTGAAGGTGAACACTGAAGCTTTCTTT.

This chain connects TRBV5-4 to TRBJ1-1; 8 nucleotides line up with TRBD1. The CDR3 has 15 residues. V lost 4 bases, J lost 0 bases, and 5 bases stayed unmatched. The germline CDR1 and CDR2 sequences are SGHNT and YYREEE (reference sequence). The CDR3 nucleotides are TGTGCCAGCAGCCCGGGACAGGACATGAACACTGAAGCTTTCTTT. It translates to CASSPGQDMNTEAFF. Full variable domain (rest looked up from reference TRBV5-4 and TRBJ1-1): ETGVTQSPTHLIKTRGQQVTLRCSSQSGHNTVSWYQQALGQGPQFIFQYYREEENGRGNFPPRFSGLQFPNYSSELNVNALELDDSALYLCASSPGQDMNTEAFFGQGTRLTVV.

This chain uses TRBV9 with TRBJ2-3, with 9 bases lining up with TRBD1. The germline V gene encodes CDR1 SGDLS and CDR2 YYNGEE. The CDR3 is 15 residues long. Losses at the gene ends were 0 bases for V and 3 bases for J; bases not matched to a gene: 2. CDR3 amino acids: CASSVGDRETDTQYF. The CDR3, as DNA: TGTGCCAGCAGCGTAGGGGACAGGGAAACAGATACGCAGTATTTT.

Written as DNA, the CDR3 is TGTGCCAGCAGCCAACTGGGCGGGAGCACAGATACGCAGTATTTT. This encodes CASSQLGGSTDTQYF. The chain recombines TRBV3-1 (or the pseudogene TRBV3-2) with TRBJ2-3; D perhaps matches TRBD2 (5 bases). The CDR3 runs to 15 residues. Trimming removed 2 bases from V and 0 bases from J, with 9 bases in between. Germline V gives CDR1 LGHDT, CDR2 YNNKEL (reference sequence).

The V gene is TRBV6-4, the J gene TRBJ1-1, with D unresolved. Per germline, CDR1 MRHNA and CDR2 SNTAGT. This CDR3 is 13 amino acids long. Trimming stripped 3 bases from V and 4 bases from J, with 9 bases between. CDR3 sequence: CASSEGASTEAFF. The DNA for the CDR3 is TGTGCCAGCAGTGAAGGCGCCAGCACTGAAGCTTTCTTT.

The CDR3 loop is CASGRVGSPLHF. The CDR3 DNA follows: TGTGCCAGCGGCAGGGTAGGCTCACCCCTCCACTTT. J is TRBJ1-6 and V is TRBV27, with a tentative D call TRBD1 (5 bases). CDR3 length: 12 amino acids. Trimming removed 8 bases from V and 10 bases from J, with 12 bases in between. Looked up from germline, CDR1 is MNHEY and CDR2 is SMNVEV (reference sequence).

The rearrangement joins TRBV19 to TRBJ1-1; D unclear. Trimming shortened V by 3 bases and J by 3 bases, and 8 bases separated the two germline ends. Germline V gene sequence: CDR1 LNHDA, CDR2 SQIVND (reference sequence). The CDR3 runs 13 residues. The CDR3 DNA sequence: TGTGCCAGTAGTATTAACAGTGACACTGAAGCTTTCTTT. This translates into CASSINSDTEAFF.

The genes are TRBV6-4 and TRBJ2-7; 10 bases are shared with TRBD2. This CDR3 region has 15 residues. The J segment lost 4 bases and the V segment lost 3 bases, leaving 6 bases of the junction unmatched. From germline, CDR1 is MRHNA and CDR2 SNTAGT. The CDR3 DNA sequence: TGTGCCAGCAGTGAACAGGCTAGCGGGAGATACGAGCAGTACTTC. It is translated as CASSEQASGRYEQYF.